This TCR beta chain was captured by sequencing in a study of radiotherapy plus CTLA-4 blockade in lung cancer. Using immunoSEQ multiplex PCR, the repertoire was profiled, and TCRdb retains in-frame clones only, with some absent. The sample includes about 91,000 clones, about two thirds seen only once; the top ten take over 12%. This clone was counted many times. Antigen: not known. The V gene lost 1 base and the J gene lost 1 base, with 13 bases spanning the gap. Germline-derived CDR1 and CDR2 are MGHRA and YSYEKL. CDR3 length equals 17 residues. Broader study findings: Interferon-beta, together with early blood T cell clone dynamics, reportedly best predicted response. Radiotherapy was combined with ipilimumab, and tumor-derived TCR clones then expanded in blood.

The TCR was taken from a human donor with non-small cell lung cancer that progressed on radiotherapy plus ipilimumab. The sample was peripheral blood, taken from a patient treated with radiotherapy plus ipilimumab. V usage is TRBV4-1 and J usage is TRBJ2-2, with D maybe TRBD2 (6 bases). For the CDR3, the DNA is TGCGCCAGCAGCCAAGGAGGCGGGGCAGGGAACACCGGGGAGCTGTTTTTT. Its protein product is CASSQGGGAGNTGELFF.